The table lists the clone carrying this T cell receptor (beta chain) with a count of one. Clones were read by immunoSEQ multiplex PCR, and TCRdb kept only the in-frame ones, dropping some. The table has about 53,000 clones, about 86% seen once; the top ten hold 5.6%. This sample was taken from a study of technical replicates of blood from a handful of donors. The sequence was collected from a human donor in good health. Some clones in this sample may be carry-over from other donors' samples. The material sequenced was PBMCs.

In nucleotides, the CDR3 is TGTGCCAGCAGCTTAGGGCGCGGCTTAGGCACTGAAGCTTTCTTT. This codes for CASSLGRGLGTEAFF. The chain recombines TRBV7-2 with TRBJ1-1; D gene uncertain. Germline V gene lookup returns CDR1 SGHTA and CDR2 FQGNSA. The CDR3 runs 15 residues. V gave up 1 base and J gave up 4 bases, with 13 bases separating them.